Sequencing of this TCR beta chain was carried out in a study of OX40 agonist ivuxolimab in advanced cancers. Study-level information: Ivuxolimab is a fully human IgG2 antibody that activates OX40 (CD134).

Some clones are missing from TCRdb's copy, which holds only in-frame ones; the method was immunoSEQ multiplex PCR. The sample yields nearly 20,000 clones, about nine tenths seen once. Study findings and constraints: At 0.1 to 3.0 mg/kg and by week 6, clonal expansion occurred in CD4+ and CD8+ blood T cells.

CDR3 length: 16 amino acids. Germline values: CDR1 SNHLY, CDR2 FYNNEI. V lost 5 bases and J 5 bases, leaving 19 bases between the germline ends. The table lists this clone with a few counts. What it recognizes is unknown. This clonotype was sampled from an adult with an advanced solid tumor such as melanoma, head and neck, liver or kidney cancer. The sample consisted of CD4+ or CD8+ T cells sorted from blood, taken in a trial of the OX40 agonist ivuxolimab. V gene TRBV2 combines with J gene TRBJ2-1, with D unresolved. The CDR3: CASSPQPPSKHNEQFF. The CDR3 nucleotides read TGTGCCAGCAGTCCACAGCCTCCCTCTAAGCACAATGAGCAGTTCTTC.